The TCR beta chain under discussion was sequenced for a study of type 1 and type 2 diabetes patients. PCR was run on genomic DNA. Multiplex PCR with 30 forward and 13 reverse primers amplified the TCR beta CDR3. One entry per CDR3 protein, called by TCRdb with MiXCR from the multiplex PCR reads. The data contain around 300,000 distinct CDR3 sequences, 40% to 50% of them singletons. Material for sequencing was peripheral blood mononuclear cells (PBMCs). This receptor was obtained from a man aged 18 to 30 with type 2 diabetes.

The CDR3 bases are TGTGCCTGGACCAACAGCTACGAGCAGTACTTC. Residues: CAWTNSYEQYF. The genes are TRBV30 and TRBJ2-7, with no clear D. Trimming took 4 bases from V and 3 from J, leaving 7 bases between them. This CDR3 comprises 11 residues. CDR1 GTSNPN and CDR2 SVGIG come from the germline V gene (reference sequence).